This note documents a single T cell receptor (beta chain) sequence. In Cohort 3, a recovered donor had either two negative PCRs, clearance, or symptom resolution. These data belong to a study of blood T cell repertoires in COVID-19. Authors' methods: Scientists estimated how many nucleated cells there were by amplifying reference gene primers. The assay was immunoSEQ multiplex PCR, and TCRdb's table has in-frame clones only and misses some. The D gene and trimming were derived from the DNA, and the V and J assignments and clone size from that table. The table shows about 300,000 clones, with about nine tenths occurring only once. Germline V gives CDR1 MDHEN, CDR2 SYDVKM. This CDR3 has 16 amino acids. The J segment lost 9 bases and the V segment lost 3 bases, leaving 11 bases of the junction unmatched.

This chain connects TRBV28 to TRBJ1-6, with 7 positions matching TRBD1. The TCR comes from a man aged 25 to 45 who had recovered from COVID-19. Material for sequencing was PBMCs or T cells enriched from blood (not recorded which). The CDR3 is CASSLRLTGLSSPLHF. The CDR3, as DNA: TGTGCCAGCAGTTTGAGATTGACAGGGCTTAGTTCACCCCTCCACTTT.